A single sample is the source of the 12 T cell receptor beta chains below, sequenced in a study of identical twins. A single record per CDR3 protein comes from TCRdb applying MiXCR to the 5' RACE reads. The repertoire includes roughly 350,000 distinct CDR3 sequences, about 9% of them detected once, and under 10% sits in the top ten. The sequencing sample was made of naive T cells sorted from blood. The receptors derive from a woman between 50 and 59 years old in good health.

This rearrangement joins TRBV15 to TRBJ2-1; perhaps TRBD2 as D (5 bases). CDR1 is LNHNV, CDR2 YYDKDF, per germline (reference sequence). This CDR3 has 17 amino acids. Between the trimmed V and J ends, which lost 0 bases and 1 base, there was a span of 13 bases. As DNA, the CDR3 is TGTGCCACCAGCAGAGATAGTCCGGGGATTTCCTACAATGAGCAGTTCTTC. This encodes CATSRDSPGISYNEQFF.

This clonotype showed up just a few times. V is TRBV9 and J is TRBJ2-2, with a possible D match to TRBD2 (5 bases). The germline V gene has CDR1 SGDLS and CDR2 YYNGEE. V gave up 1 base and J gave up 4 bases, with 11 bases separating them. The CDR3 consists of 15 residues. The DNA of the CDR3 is TGTGCCAGCAGCGTACCAGCGGAAGCCACCGGGGAGCTGTTTTTT. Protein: CASSVPAEATGELFF. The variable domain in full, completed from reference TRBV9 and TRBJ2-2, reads DSGVTQTPKHLITATGQRVTLRCSPRSGDLSVYWYQQSLDQGLQFLIQYYNGEERAKGNILERFSAQQFPDLHSELNLSSLELGDSALYFCASSVPAEATGELFFGEGSRLTVL.

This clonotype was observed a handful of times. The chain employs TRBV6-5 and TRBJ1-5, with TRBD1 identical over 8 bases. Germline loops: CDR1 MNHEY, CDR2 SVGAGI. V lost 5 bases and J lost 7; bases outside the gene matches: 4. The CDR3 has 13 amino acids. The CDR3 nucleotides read TGTGCCAGCAGTCAGGGGGACAGGCAGCCCCAGCATTTT. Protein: CASSQGDRQPQHF.

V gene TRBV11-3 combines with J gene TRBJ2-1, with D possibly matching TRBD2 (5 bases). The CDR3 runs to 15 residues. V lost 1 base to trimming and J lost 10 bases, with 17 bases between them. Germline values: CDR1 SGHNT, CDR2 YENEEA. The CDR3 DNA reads TGTGCCAGCAGCTTAGCGAGCGGTCGAGTGACGGAGCAGTTCTTC. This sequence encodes CASSLASGRVTEQFF.

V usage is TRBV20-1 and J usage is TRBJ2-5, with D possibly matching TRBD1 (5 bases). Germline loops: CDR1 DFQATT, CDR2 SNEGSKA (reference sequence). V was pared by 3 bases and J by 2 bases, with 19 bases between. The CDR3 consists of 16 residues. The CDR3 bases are TGCAGTGCTAGGCCGCCCAGGGATAAAGTTCAAGAGACCCAGTACTTC. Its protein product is CSARPPRDKVQETQYF.

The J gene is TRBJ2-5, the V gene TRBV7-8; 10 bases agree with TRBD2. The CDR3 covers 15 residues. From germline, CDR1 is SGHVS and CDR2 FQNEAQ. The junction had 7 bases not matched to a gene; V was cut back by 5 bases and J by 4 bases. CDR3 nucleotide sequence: TGTGCCAGCAGCGAGCGGGAGGGCCCTCGAGAGACCCAGTACTTC. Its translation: CASSEREGPRETQYF.

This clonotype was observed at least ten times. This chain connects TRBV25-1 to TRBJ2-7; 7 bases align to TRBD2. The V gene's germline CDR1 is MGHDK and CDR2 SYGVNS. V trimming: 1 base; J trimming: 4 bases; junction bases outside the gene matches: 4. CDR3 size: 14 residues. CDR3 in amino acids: CASSEFRGSYEQYV. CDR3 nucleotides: TGTGCCAGCAGTGAATTTCGCGGGAGTTACGAGCAGTACGTC.

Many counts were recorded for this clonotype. The CDR3 DNA reads as TGCGCCAGCAGTACGGGTTACACTGAAGCTTTCTTT. It encodes CASSTGYTEAFF. The chain employs TRBV5-1 and TRBJ1-1; no firm D call. The CDR3 is 12 residues long. The V gene lost 5 bases and the J gene lost 3 bases, with 8 bases spanning the gap. Per germline, CDR1 SGHRS and CDR2 YFSETQ.

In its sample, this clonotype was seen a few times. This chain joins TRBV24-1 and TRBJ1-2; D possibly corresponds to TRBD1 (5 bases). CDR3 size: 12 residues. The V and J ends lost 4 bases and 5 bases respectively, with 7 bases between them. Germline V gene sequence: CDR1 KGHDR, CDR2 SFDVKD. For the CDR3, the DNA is TGTGCCACCAGTGAAGACAGTTATGGCTACACCTTC. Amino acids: CATSEDSYGYTF.

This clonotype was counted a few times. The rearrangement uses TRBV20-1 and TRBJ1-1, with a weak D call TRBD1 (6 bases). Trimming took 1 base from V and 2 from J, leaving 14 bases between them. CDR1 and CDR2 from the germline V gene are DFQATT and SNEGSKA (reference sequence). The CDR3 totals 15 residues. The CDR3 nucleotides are TGCAGTGCTAGAGCCCCAACAGGGCTTAACACTGAAGCTTTCTTT. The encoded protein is CSARAPTGLNTEAFF.

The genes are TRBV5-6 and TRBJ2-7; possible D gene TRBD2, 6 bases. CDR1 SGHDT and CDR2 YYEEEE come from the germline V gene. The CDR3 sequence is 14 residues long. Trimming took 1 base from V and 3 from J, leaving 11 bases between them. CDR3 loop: CASSLLQEGYEQYF. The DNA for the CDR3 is TGTGCCAGCAGCTTGTTACAGGAGGGCTACGAGCAGTACTTC.

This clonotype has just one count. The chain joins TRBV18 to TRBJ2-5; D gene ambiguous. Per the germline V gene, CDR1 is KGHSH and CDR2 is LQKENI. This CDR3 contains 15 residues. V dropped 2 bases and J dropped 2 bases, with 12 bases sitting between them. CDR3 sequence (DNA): TGTGCCAGCTCACCATTAGACTGGATACAAGAGACCCAGTACTTC. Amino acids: CASSPLDWIQETQYF. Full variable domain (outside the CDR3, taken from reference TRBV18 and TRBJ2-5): NAGVMQNPRHLVRRRGQEARLRCSPMKGHSHVYWYRQLPEEGLKFMVYLQKENIIDESGMPKERFSAEFPKEGPSILRIQQVVRGDSAAYFCASSPLDWIQETQYFGPGTRLLVL.